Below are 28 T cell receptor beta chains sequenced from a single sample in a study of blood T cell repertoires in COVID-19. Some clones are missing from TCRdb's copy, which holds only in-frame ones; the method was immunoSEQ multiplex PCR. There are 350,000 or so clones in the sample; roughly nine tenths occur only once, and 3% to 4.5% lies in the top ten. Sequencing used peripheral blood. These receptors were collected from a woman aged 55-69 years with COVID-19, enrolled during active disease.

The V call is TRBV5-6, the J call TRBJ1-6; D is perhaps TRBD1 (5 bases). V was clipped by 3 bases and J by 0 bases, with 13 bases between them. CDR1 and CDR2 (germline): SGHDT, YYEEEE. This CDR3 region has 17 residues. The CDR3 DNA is TGTGCCAGCAGCTCCCGGCGACAGAGCTCCTATAATTCACCCCTCCACTTT. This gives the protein CASSSRRQSSYNSPLHF. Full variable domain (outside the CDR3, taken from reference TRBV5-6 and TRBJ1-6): DAGVTQSPTHLIKTRGQQVTLRCSPKSGHDTVSWYQQALGQGPQFIFQYYEEEERQRGNFPDRFSGHQFPNYSSELNVNALLLGDSALYLCASSSRRQSSYNSPLHFGNGTRLTVT.

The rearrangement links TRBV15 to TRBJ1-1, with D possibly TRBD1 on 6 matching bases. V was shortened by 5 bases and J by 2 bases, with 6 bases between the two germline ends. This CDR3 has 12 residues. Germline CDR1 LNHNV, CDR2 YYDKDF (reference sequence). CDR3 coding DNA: TGTGCCACCAGCGGGGGCAACACTGAAGCTTTCTTT. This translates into CATSGGNTEAFF.

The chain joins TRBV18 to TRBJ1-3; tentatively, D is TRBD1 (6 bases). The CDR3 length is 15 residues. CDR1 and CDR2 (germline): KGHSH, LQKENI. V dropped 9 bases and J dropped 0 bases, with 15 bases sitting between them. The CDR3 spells CASRGQRSSGNTIYF. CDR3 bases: TGTGCCAGTCGAGGACAGCGCTCCTCTGGAAACACCATATATTTT.

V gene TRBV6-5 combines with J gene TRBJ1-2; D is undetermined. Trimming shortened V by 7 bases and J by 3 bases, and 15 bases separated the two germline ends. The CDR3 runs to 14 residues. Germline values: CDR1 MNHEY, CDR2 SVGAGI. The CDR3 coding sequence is TGTGCCAGCACCCTCCACGGAGAGGACTATGGCTACACCTTC. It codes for CASTLHGEDYGYTF.

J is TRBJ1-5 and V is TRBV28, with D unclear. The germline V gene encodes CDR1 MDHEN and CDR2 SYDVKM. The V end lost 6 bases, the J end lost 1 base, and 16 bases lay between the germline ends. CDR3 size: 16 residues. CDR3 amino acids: CASSNSGPSSNQPQHF. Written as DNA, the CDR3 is TGTGCCAGCAGCAATTCGGGTCCCTCCAGCAATCAGCCCCAGCATTTT.

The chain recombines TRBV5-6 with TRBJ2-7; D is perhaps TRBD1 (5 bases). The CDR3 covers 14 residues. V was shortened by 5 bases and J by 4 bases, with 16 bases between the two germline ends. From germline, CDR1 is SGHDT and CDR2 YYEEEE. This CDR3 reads CASSWAGIQYEQYF. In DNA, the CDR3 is TGTGCCAGCAGTTGGGCAGGGATTCAATACGAGCAGTACTTC.

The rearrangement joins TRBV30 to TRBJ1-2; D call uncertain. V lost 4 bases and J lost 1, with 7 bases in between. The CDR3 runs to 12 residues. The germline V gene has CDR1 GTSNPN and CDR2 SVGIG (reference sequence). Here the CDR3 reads CAWKANNYGYTF. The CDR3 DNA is TGTGCCTGGAAAGCCAATAACTATGGCTACACCTTC. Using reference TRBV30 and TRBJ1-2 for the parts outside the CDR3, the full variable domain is SQTIHQWPATLVQPVGSPLSLECTVEGTSNPNLYWYRQAAGRGLQLLFYSVGIGQISSEVPQNLSASRPQDRQFILSSKKLLLSDSGFYLCAWKANNYGYTFGSGTRLTVV.

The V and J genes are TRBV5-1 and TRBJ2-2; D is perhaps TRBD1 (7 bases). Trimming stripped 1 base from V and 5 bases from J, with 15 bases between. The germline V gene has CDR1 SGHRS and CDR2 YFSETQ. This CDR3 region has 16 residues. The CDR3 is CASSLPLQGRTGELFF. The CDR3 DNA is TGCGCCAGCAGCTTGCCATTACAGGGGAGGACCGGGGAGCTGTTTTTT.

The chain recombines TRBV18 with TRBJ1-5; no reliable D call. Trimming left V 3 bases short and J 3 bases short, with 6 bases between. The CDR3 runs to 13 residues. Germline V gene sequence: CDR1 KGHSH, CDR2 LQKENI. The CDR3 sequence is CASSPQNNQPQHF. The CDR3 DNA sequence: TGTGCCAGCTCACCGCAGAACAATCAGCCCCAGCATTTT.

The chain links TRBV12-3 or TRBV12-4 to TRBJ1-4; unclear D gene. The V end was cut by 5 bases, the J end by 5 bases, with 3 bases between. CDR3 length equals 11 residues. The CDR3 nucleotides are TGTGCCAGCAGTGCGAATGAAAAACTGTTTTTT. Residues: CASSANEKLFF.

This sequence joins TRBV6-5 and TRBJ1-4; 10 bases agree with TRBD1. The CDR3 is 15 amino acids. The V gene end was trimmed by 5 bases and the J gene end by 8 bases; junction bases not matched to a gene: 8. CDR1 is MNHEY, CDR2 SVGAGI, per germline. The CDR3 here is CASSTGTGAGEKLFF. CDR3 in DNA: TGTGCCAGCAGTACGGGGACAGGGGCGGGAGAAAAACTGTTTTTT.

CDR3: CASSATTGLGSPLHF. CDR3 nucleotide sequence: TGTGCCAGCAGCGCCACCACAGGCTTGGGGTCACCCCTCCACTTT. The genes are TRBV9 and TRBJ1-6; tentative D call: TRBD1 (5 bases). The V end was cut by 3 bases, the J end by 10 bases, with 17 bases between. This CDR3 spans 15 amino acids. Germline V CDR1 and CDR2: SGDLS, YYNGEE.

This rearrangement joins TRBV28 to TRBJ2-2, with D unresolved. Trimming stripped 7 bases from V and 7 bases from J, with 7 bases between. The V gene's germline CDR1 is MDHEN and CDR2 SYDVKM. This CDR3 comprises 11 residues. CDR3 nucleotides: TGTGCCAGCAAGAGAGGCGGGGAGCTGTTTTTT. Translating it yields CASKRGGELFF.

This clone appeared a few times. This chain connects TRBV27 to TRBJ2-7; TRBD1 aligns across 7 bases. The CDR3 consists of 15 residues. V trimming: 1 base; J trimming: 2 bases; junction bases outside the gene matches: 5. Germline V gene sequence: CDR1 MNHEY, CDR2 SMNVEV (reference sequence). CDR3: CASSLFGTAPYEQYF. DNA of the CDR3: TGTGCCAGCAGTTTATTCGGGACAGCACCCTACGAGCAGTACTTC.

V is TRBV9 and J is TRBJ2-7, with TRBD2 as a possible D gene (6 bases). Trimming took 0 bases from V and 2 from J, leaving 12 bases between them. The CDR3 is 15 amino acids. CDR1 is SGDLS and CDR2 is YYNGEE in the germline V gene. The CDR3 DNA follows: TGTGCCAGCAGCGTAGACGGGACTTCCGCCTACGAGCAGTACTTC. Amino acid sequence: CASSVDGTSAYEQYF.

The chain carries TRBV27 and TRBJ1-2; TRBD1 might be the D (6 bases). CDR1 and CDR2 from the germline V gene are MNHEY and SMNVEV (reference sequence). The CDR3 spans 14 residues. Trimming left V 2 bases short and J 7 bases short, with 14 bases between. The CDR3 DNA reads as TGTGCCAGCAGTTTAAGGCTGGGGGCGCTTGGCTACACCTTC. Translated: CASSLRLGALGYTF.

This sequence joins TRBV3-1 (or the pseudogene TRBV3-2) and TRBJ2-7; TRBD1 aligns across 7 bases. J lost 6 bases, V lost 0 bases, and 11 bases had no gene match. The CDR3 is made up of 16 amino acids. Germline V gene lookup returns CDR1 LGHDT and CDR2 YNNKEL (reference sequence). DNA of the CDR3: TGTGCCAGCAGCCAAGATCGGGCAGGGGGAGTTCCCGAGCAGTACTTC. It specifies CASSQDRAGGVPEQYF.

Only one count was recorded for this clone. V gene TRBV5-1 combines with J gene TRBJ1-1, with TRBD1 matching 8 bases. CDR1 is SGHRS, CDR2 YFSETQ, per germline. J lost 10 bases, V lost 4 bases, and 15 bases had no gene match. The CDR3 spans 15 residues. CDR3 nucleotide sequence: TGCGCCAGCAGCCCCCAACAGGGGGGGGCCGGTGTAGCTTTCTTT. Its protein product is CASSPQQGGAGVAFF.

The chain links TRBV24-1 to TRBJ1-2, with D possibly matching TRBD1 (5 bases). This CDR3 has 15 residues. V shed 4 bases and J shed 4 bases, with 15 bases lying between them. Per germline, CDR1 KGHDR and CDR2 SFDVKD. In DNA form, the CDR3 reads TGTGCCACCAGTGACCCCGGGGGAGGGATCTATGGCTACACCTTC. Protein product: CATSDPGGGIYGYTF.

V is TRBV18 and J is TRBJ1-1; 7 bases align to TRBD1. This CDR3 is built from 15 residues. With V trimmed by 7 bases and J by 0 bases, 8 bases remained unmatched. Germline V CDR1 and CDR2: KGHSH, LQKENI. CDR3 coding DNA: TGTGCCAGCTTACCGACAGGGCTGATGAACACTGAAGCTTTCTTT. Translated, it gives CASLPTGLMNTEAFF.

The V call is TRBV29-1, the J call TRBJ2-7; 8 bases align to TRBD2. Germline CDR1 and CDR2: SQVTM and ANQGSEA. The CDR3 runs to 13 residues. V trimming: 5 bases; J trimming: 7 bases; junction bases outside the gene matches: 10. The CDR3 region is CSVPRAGEWEQYF. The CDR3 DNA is TGCAGCGTTCCAAGAGCGGGGGAGTGGGAGCAGTACTTC.

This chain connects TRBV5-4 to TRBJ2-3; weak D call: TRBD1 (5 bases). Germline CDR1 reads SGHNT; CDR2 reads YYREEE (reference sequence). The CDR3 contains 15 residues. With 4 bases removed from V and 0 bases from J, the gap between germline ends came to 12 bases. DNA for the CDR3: TGTGCCAGCAGCCTATTAGGACAAAGCACAGATACGCAGTATTTT. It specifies CASSLLGQSTDTQYF.

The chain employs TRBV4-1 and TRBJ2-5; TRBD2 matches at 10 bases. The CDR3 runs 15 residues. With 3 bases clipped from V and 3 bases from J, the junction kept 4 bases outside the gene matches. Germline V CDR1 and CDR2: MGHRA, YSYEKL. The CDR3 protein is CASSQVTSGEETQYF. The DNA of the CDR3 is TGCGCCAGCAGCCAGGTTACTAGCGGGGAAGAGACCCAGTACTTC.

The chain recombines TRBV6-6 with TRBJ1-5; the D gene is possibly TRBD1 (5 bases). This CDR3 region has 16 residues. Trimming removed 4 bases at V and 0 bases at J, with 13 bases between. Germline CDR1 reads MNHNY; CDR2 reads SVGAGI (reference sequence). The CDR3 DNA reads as TGTGCCAGCAGTTCCGGGACTGGGGATAGCAATCAGCCCCAGCATTTT. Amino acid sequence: CASSSGTGDSNQPQHF.

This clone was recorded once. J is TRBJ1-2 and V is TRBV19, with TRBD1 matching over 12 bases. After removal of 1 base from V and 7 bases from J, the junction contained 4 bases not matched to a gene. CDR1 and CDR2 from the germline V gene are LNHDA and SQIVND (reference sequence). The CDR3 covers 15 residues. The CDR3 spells CASSIARDRGLGYTF. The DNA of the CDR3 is TGTGCCAGTAGTATAGCCAGGGACAGGGGGCTTGGCTACACCTTC.

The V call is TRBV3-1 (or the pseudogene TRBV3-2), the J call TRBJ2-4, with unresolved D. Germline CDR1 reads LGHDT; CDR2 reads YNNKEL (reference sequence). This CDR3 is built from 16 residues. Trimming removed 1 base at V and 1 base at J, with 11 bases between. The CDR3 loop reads CASSQGLLLAKNIQYF. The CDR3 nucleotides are TGTGCCAGCAGCCAAGGTTTACTCTTGGCCAAAAACATTCAGTACTTC.

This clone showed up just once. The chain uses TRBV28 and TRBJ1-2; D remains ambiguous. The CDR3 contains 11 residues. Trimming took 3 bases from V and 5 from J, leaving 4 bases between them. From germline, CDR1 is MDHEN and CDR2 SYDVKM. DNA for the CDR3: TGTGCCAGCAGTTTCGGTTATGGCTACACCTTC. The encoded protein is CASSFGYGYTF.

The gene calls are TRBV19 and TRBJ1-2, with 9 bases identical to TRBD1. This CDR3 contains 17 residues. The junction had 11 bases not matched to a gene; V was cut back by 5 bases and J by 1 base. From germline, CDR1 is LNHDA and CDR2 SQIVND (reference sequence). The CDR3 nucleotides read TGTGCCAGTAGTCCGGGACAGGGCCTACTTAGTAACTATGGCTACACCTTC. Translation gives CASSPGQGLLSNYGYTF.